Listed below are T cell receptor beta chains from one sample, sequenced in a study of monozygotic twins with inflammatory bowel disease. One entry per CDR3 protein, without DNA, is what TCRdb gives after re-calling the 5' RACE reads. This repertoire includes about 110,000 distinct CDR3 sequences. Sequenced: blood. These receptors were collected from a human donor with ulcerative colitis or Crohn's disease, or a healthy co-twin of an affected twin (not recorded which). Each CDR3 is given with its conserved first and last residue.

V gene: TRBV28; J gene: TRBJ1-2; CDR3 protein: CASRIPGQGAPRGYTF
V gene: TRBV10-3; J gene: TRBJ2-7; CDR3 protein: CAIRGSYPRLTPTIEQYF
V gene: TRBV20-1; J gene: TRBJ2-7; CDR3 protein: CSARDSATRREQYF
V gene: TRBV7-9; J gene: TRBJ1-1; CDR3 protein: CASSARGDTEAFF
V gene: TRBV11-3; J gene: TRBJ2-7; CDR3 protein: CASSLVGTGGDEQYF
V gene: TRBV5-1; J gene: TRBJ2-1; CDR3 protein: CASSPPPGLATEQFF
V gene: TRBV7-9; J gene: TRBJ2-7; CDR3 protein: CASSLGGRTLIYYEQYF
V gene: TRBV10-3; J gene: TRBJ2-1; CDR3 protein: CAISEGTGWDNEQFF
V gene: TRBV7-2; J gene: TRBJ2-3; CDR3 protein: CASSLAYTQYF
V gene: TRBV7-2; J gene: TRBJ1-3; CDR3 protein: CASSPGDRENTIYF
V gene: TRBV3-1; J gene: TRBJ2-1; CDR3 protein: CASSRGRYNEQFF
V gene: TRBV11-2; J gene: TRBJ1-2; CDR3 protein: CASSLDQGPAGYTF
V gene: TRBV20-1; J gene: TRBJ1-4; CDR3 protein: CSASHGGDEKLFF
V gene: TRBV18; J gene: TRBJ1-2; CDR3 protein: CASSPRSANYGYTF